This passage covers 28 T cell receptor beta chains from one sample sequenced in a study of naive and memory T cell subsets. Overall study findings and caveats: Especially in CD8 cells, naive repertoires contained a few larger clonotypes, possibly CD45RA-re-expressing memory cells.

Both TRBC1 and TRBC2 were covered by a beta constant-region primer of two equimolar oligonucleotides. Ligated cDNA was amplified by four rounds of PCR with nested alpha and beta constant-region primers and SP2. TCRdb independently ran MiXCR on the UMI-ligation and nested PCR reads; one entry per CDR3 protein. The sample has roughly 97,000 distinct CDR3 sequences; about 14% are singletons. These TCRs are of unknown antigen specificity. The sequencing input was naive CD8+ T cells from blood. The receptors were gathered from a human donor in good health.

The chain employs TRBV6-2 or TRBV6-3 and TRBJ2-1, with TRBD1 identical over 9 bases. V shed 5 bases, J shed 1 base, and the junction held 9 bases outside the gene matches. Germline V CDR1 and CDR2: MNHEY, SVGEGT. This CDR3 contains 17 residues. This chain's CDR3 is CASSSLGQGKSYNEQFF. CDR3 in DNA: TGTGCCAGCAGTAGCTTGGGACAGGGAAAATCCTACAATGAGCAGTTCTTC.

This clonotype was seen ten or more times. The genes are TRBV4-1 and TRBJ1-6; D ambiguous. This CDR3 comprises 14 residues. The germline V and J ends were trimmed by 1 base and 7 bases, with 8 bases remaining between them. Germline-derived CDR1 and CDR2 are MGHRA and YSYEKL. The CDR3 here is CASSQGSGNSPLHF. In DNA, the CDR3 is TGCGCCAGCAGCCAAGGTAGCGGGAATTCACCCCTCCACTTT.

The rearrangement links TRBV12-3 or TRBV12-4 to TRBJ2-2; TRBD2 might be the D (5 bases). The CDR3 is 17 residues long. The V end lost 3 bases, the J end lost 7 bases, and 21 bases lay between the germline ends. CDR3 residues: CASSFPGLALSHGELFF. The CDR3 region has the DNA TGTGCCAGCAGTTTTCCTGGGCTAGCCCTGTCCCACGGGGAGCTGTTTTTT.

This clonotype occurred a few times. The chain carries TRBV4-3 and TRBJ2-4; no clear D. The CDR3 totals 16 residues. CDR1 is LGHNA and CDR2 is YSLEER in the germline V gene. V was clipped by 4 bases and J by 16 bases, with 29 bases between them. DNA of the CDR3: TGCGCCAGCAGCCCTGAATGGGTCCGCGATGGCCGAGAAGTATACTTC. Translating gives CASSPEWVRDGREVYF.

This clonotype showed up many times. The chain combines TRBV6-4 with TRBJ2-1, with D possibly matching TRBD1 (5 bases). This CDR3 comprises 15 residues. CDR1 MRHNA and CDR2 SNTAGT come from the germline V gene. Trimming removed 4 bases at V and 4 bases at J, with 14 bases between. In nucleotides, the CDR3 is TGTGCCAGCAGTGTAGGCTCTGGACAATACAATGAGCAGTTCTTC. Translating it yields CASSVGSGQYNEQFF.

This clonotype was counted a few times. The CDR3 sequence is CASSLSITQPQHF. The DNA for the CDR3 is TGTGCCAGCAGTTTATCGATTACTCAGCCCCAGCATTTT. The J gene is TRBJ1-5, the V gene TRBV27; no clear D gene. V gave up 0 bases and J gave up 6 bases, with 6 bases separating them. Looked up from germline, CDR1 is MNHEY and CDR2 is SMNVEV (reference sequence). This CDR3 has 13 amino acids.

This clonotype was detected a few times. The CDR3 here is CASSLAAAPGTQYF. DNA for the CDR3: TGTGCCAGCAGTTTAGCGGCAGCCCCCGGGACCCAGTACTTC. V gene TRBV27 combines with J gene TRBJ2-5; D is unclear. The V gene's germline CDR1 is MNHEY and CDR2 SMNVEV (reference sequence). V gave up 2 bases and J gave up 7 bases, with 14 bases separating them. The CDR3 contains 14 residues.

The rearrangement uses TRBV20-1 and TRBJ1-6; perhaps TRBD1 as D (6 bases). V lost 5 bases and J lost 6, with 11 bases in between. The length of the CDR3 is 13 residues. CDR1 is DFQATT and CDR2 is SNEGSKA in the germline V gene (reference sequence). The CDR3 nucleotides read TGCAGTGCTGGGGGGCTTGGTAATTCACCCCTCCACTTT. As protein: CSAGGLGNSPLHF.

This clonotype is medium-sized (0.01 to 0.1%) in the sample. The rearrangement links TRBV4-3 to TRBJ2-3; no definite D call. The CDR3 loop spans 14 amino acids. Trimming took off 0 bases at V and 0 bases at J, with 4 bases between the two ends. Germline values: CDR1 LGHNA, CDR2 YSLEER. In nucleotides, the CDR3 is TGCGCCAGCAGCCAAGATCGTAGCACAGATACGCAGTATTTT. This encodes CASSQDRSTDTQYF.

There are many counts of this clonotype. The chain links TRBV12-3 or TRBV12-4 to TRBJ1-2; D unresolved. Deletions cut 1 base from V and 8 bases from J, with 5 bases between. The CDR3 totals 11 residues. CDR3 loop: CASSLGQGYTF. CDR3 bases: TGTGCCAGCAGTTTAGGGCAAGGCTACACCTTC.

The J gene is TRBJ2-5, the V gene TRBV30; perhaps D is TRBD1 or TRBD2 (6 bases each). V dropped 1 base and J dropped 4 bases, with 13 bases sitting between them. The CDR3 consists of 14 residues. Germline V gene data show CDR1 as GTSNPN and CDR2 as SVGIG (reference sequence). CDR3 region: CAWSAKQGGETQYF. The CDR3 DNA reads TGTGCCTGGAGTGCCAAACAGGGAGGAGAGACCCAGTACTTC.

This rearrangement joins TRBV30 to TRBJ2-5, with 10 bases lining up with TRBD2. Germline lookup yields CDR1 GTSNPN and CDR2 SVGIG (reference sequence). This CDR3 has 13 amino acids. V was pared by 1 base and J by 9 bases, with 5 bases of the junction left unmatched. CDR3 bases: TGTGCCTGGAGTGGGGGAAGCGGGGGGGCCCAGTACTTC. It is translated as CAWSGGSGGAQYF.

The chain employs TRBV6-2 or TRBV6-3 and TRBJ2-7; D remains ambiguous. The germline CDR1 and CDR2 sequences are MNHEY and SVGEGT. This CDR3 contains 13 residues. V lost 4 bases, J lost 7 bases, and 14 bases lay in between. This CDR3 reads CASSSQVPGEQYF. The CDR3 nucleotides read TGTGCCAGCAGTTCCCAGGTGCCCGGGGAGCAGTACTTC.

The table lists this clonotype with a few counts. This chain links TRBV25-1 with TRBJ2-5, with D hard to call. CDR1 and CDR2 (germline): MGHDK, SYGVNS. The CDR3 extends over 12 amino acids. The germline V and J ends were trimmed by 6 bases and 4 bases, with 9 bases remaining between them. The CDR3 coding sequence is TGTGCCAGCAGGGGTTCCGTAGAGACCCAGTACTTC. It specifies CASRGSVETQYF. Supplemented by reference TRBV25-1 and TRBJ2-5, the full variable domain reads EADIYQTPRYLVIGTGKKITLECSQTMGHDKMYWYQQDPGMELHLIHYSYGVNSTEKGDLSSESTVSRIRTEHFPLTLESARPSHTSQYLCASRGSVETQYFGPGTRLLVL.

This clonotype has only one observation. The J gene is TRBJ2-1, the V gene TRBV29-1, with 7 positions matching TRBD1. With V trimmed by 0 bases and J by 8 bases, 13 bases remained unmatched. This CDR3 has 16 residues. Germline CDR1 reads SQVTM; CDR2 reads ANQGSEA. The CDR3 reads CSVEDPMRGRCDEQFF. Here the CDR3 DNA reads TGCAGCGTTGAAGATCCGATGAGGGGGCGATGTGATGAGCAGTTCTTC.

This clonotype was found a few times. The chain carries TRBV7-9 and TRBJ2-1, with 7 positions matching TRBD2. CDR1 and CDR2 (germline): SEHNR, FQNEAQ (reference sequence). The length of the CDR3 is 16 residues. With 3 bases clipped from V and 0 bases from J, the junction kept 5 bases outside the gene matches. As DNA, the CDR3 is TGTGCCAGCAGCTTCTCGAGCGGGGCCTCCTACAATGAGCAGTTCTTC. It translates to CASSFSSGASYNEQFF.

The rearrangement joins TRBV7-9 to TRBJ2-2; D remains ambiguous. Looked up from germline, CDR1 is SEHNR and CDR2 is FQNEAQ (reference sequence). The CDR3 extends over 18 amino acids. Trimming removed 5 bases from V and 0 bases from J, with 19 bases in between. This CDR3 is CASSDPDDAGANTGELFF. The CDR3, as DNA: TGTGCCAGCAGCGATCCGGACGACGCCGGAGCGAACACCGGGGAGCTGTTTTTT.

This clonotype was observed many times. As DNA, the CDR3 is TGTGCCAGCAGCTTACGGGCAGGGAGCACAGATACGCAGTATTTT. It encodes CASSLRAGSTDTQYF. The genes are TRBV7-8 and TRBJ2-3, with a possible D match to TRBD1 (5 bases). V dropped 2 bases and J dropped 0 bases, with 9 bases sitting between them. Germline V lookup: CDR1 SGHVS, CDR2 FQNEAQ. The CDR3 is 15 amino acids. Full variable domain (outside the CDR3, taken from reference TRBV7-8 and TRBJ2-3): GAGVSQSPRYKVAKRGQDVALRCDPISGHVSLFWYQQALGQGPEFLTYFQNEAQLDKSGLPSDRFFAERPEGSVSTLKIQRTQQEDSAVYLCASSLRAGSTDTQYFGPGTRLTVL.

This clonotype was seen a handful of times. V usage is TRBV3-1 and J usage is TRBJ2-5; D call uncertain. V dropped 0 bases and J dropped 1 base, with 9 bases sitting between them. Germline CDR1 LGHDT, CDR2 YNNKEL (reference sequence). This CDR3 contains 15 residues. The CDR3 loop reads CASSQDGRTQETQYF. The CDR3 DNA reads TGTGCCAGCAGCCAAGACGGTCGGACCCAAGAGACCCAGTACTTC.

This clonotype has just a few counts. The chain uses TRBV7-9 and TRBJ1-5; D is possibly TRBD1 (6 bases). Germline CDR1 is SEHNR and CDR2 is FQNEAQ (reference sequence). The V end was cut by 5 bases, the J end by 2 bases, with 10 bases between. This CDR3 comprises 14 residues. CDR3 in amino acids: CASSNGQRNQPQHF. CDR3 coding DNA: TGTGCCAGCAGCAACGGACAGCGCAATCAGCCCCAGCATTTT.

CDR3 nucleotides: TGCAGTGCTAGAGGGCCGGGGGGCAAGGGTAGCGGGAGTTCTTACGAGCAGTACTTC. Amino acid sequence: CSARGPGGKGSGSSYEQYF. V gene TRBV20-1 combines with J gene TRBJ2-7, with TRBD2 matching 9 bases. The CDR3 totals 19 residues. The V gene's germline CDR1 is DFQATT and CDR2 SNEGSKA (reference sequence). V lost 1 base and J lost 4; bases outside the gene matches: 20.

V is TRBV27 and J is TRBJ2-7; D is possibly TRBD1 (5 bases). The V gene lost 0 bases and the J gene lost 11 bases, with 17 bases spanning the gap. CDR3 length equals 14 residues. CDR1 is MNHEY, CDR2 SMNVEV, per germline (reference sequence). CDR3 coding DNA: TGTGCCAGCAGTTTATCAAGAGCCTGGGGCGGCGAGTACTTC. This translates into CASSLSRAWGGEYF.

A few counts support this clonotype. The chain recombines TRBV5-6 with TRBJ2-7; D is perhaps TRBD2 (6 bases). CDR1 and CDR2 from the germline V gene are SGHDT and YYEEEE. V was cut by 3 bases and J by 4 bases, with 14 bases left in between. The CDR3 covers 14 residues. The CDR3, as DNA: TGTGCCAGCAGCTGGGGCCTCGGAGGGTACGAGCAGTACTTC. It translates to CASSWGLGGYEQYF. The full variable domain, its missing parts supplied by reference TRBV5-6 and TRBJ2-7, is DAGVTQSPTHLIKTRGQQVTLRCSPKSGHDTVSWYQQALGQGPQFIFQYYEEEERQRGNFPDRFSGHQFPNYSSELNVNALLLGDSALYLCASSWGLGGYEQYFGPGTRLTVT.

V and J are TRBV12-5 and TRBJ1-2; 8 nucleotides align to TRBD1. CDR3 length equals 14 residues. Germline values: CDR1 LGHNT, CDR2 FRNRAP. V lost 6 bases and J lost 4; bases outside the gene matches: 7. The CDR3 region is CASGVADRGYGYTF. The CDR3 region has the DNA TGTGCTAGTGGGGTTGCCGACAGGGGCTATGGCTACACCTTC.

This clonotype was seen repeatedly, ten times or more. The chain recombines TRBV11-3 with TRBJ2-1; 7 bases map to TRBD1. Germline V CDR1 and CDR2: SGHNT, YENEEA. V lost 5 bases and J lost 13; bases outside the gene matches: 17. The CDR3 loop spans 15 amino acids. CDR3 in DNA: TGTGCCAGCAGCGTACAGGGGATGGGACCAGAACCTCAGTTCTTC. Its translation: CASSVQGMGPEPQFF. The variable domain in full, with the rest retrieved from reference TRBV11-3 and TRBJ2-1, is EAGVVQSPRYKIIEKKQPVAFWCNPISGHNTLYWYLQNLGQGPELLIRYENEEAVDDSQLPKDRFSAERLKGVDSTLKIQPAELGDSAVYLCASSVQGMGPEPQFFGPGTRLTVL.

This clonotype was found many times. The J gene is TRBJ1-6, the V gene TRBV7-9, with unresolved D. CDR1 and CDR2 from the germline V gene are SEHNR and FQNEAQ (reference sequence). V lost 2 bases and J lost 8, with 16 bases in between. The CDR3 loop spans 16 amino acids. This CDR3 is CASSLTEARKHSPLHF. The CDR3 nucleotides read TGTGCCAGCAGCTTAACAGAGGCGCGGAAGCATTCACCCCTCCACTTT.

This clonotype was observed a handful of times. The chain links TRBV24-1 to TRBJ2-1; D gene unclear. The V gene lost 3 bases and the J gene lost 0 bases, with 5 bases spanning the gap. The CDR3 has 14 residues. CDR1 and CDR2 from the germline V gene are KGHDR and SFDVKD. The CDR3 here is CATSDTNSYNEQFF. The CDR3 nucleotides read TGTGCCACCAGTGATACTAACTCCTACAATGAGCAGTTCTTC.

V gene TRBV12-3 or TRBV12-4 combines with J gene TRBJ2-1; 8 nucleotides line up with TRBD2. V lost 7 bases, J lost 5 bases, and 10 bases stayed unmatched. The CDR3 covers 15 residues. The CDR3 loop is CASTNAGLVHNEQFF. The CDR3 region has the DNA TGTGCCAGCACAAACGCGGGACTAGTTCACAATGAGCAGTTCTTC.